In this sample, the clone carrying this TCR beta chain turned up a few times. As yet, its antigen is unknown. The data are from a study of cytomegalovirus exposure and HLA in healthy donors. General study findings and limits: Analysis performed later showed TCR beta chains linked to HLA being more clonally expanded than equally common others.

60 Vbeta and 13 Jbeta primers were used in PCR. Only in-frame clones appear in the TCRdb table, and some are missing; sequencing was by immunoSEQ multiplex PCR. Counted here are 150,000 to 200,000 clones, 75% occurring once; the ten biggest clones make up over 4.5%. Germline assignment: CDR1 LNHDA and CDR2 SQIVND (reference sequence). V was shortened by 0 bases and J by 5 bases, with 19 bases between the two germline ends. The CDR3 is made up of 18 amino acids. The chain joins TRBV19 to TRBJ2-2; D possibly corresponds to TRBD1 (6 bases). This clonotype was obtained from a male donor in good health and CMV-seronegative. Sequencing input: PBMCs. CDR3 DNA sequence: TGTGCCAGTAGTATAGACAGCGAAACAGGGTCGGAGACCGGGGAGCTGTTTTTT. Amino acids: CASSIDSETGSETGELFF. Based on the CDR3 plus reference TRBV19 and TRBJ2-2, the full variable domain is DGGITQSPKYLFRKEGQNVTLSCEQNLNHDAMYWYRQDPGQGLRLIYYSQIVNDFQKGDIAEGYSVSREKKESFPLTVTSAQKNPTAFYLCASSIDSETGSETGELFFGEGSRLTVL.